Following are 15 T cell receptor beta chains from one sample sequenced in a study of patients and donors after allogeneic stem cell transplantation. TCRdb passed the RT-PCR reads through MiXCR, listing each CDR3 protein once. The profile shows 150,000 to 250,000 distinct CDR3 sequences, 41% of them singletons. Sequencing used blood, either unsorted or a sorted T cell fraction (not recorded which). The receptor set was obtained from a human donor who was either an allogeneic HSCT recipient or a stem cell or donor lymphocyte infusion donor (not recorded which). It is not recorded whose cells these are; they may come from a transplant donor.

This chain uses TRBV27 with TRBJ1-6; the match to TRBD1 covers 7 bases. Looked up from germline, CDR1 is MNHEY and CDR2 is SMNVEV (reference sequence). The CDR3 has 14 residues. V gave up 4 bases and J gave up 9 bases; unmatched junction bases: 6. CDR3 sequence (DNA): TGTGCCAGCAGTTCCCAGGGGGGCGGTTCACCCCTCCACTTT. Encoded protein: CASSSQGGGSPLHF.

This clonotype was counted a few times. J is TRBJ1-4 and V is TRBV12-3 or TRBV12-4; tentative D call: TRBD1 (5 bases). This CDR3 is built from 13 residues. V was trimmed by 3 bases and J by 7 bases, leaving 9 bases between them. In DNA, the CDR3 is TGTGCCAGCAGTTTCACCCAGGGTGAAAAACTGTTTTTT. The encoded protein is CASSFTQGEKLFF.

The V and J genes are TRBV6-5 and TRBJ1-3, with D unclear. The CDR3 extends over 15 amino acids. Germline V CDR1 and CDR2: MNHEY, SVGAGI. Trimming left V 7 bases short and J 2 bases short, with 15 bases between. In nucleotides, the CDR3 is TGTGCCAGCATCCCCCTAGGGAACGCTGGAAACACCATATATTTT. This translates into CASIPLGNAGNTIYF.

The V gene is TRBV3-1, the J gene TRBJ2-3; no clear D. In germline, CDR1 is LGHDT, CDR2 YNNKEL (reference sequence). V lost 3 bases and J lost 0, with 10 bases in between. This CDR3 spans 15 amino acids. Here the CDR3 reads CASSQREDSTDTQYF. The DNA for the CDR3 is TGTGCCAGCAGCCAGAGAGAGGACAGCACAGATACGCAGTATTTT.

The table lists this clonotype with a few counts. The chain joins TRBV10-3 to TRBJ2-3; TRBD2 aligns across 8 bases. The trim removed 5 bases at V and 4 bases at J, leaving 11 bases unmatched. The CDR3 has 16 residues. CDR1 and CDR2 (germline): ENHRY, SYGVKD. This CDR3 reads CAISTSGLAVSDTQYF. In DNA form, the CDR3 reads TGTGCCATCAGTACCAGCGGACTAGCAGTCTCAGATACGCAGTATTTT.

This clonotype has more than one count but fewer than ten. The chain employs TRBV5-6 and TRBJ2-1; TRBD2 is a possible D gene (7 bases). V lost 4 bases and J lost 8, with 13 bases in between. The germline gives CDR1 SGHDT, CDR2 YYEEEE. The CDR3 is made up of 13 amino acids. The CDR3 region has the DNA TGTGCCAGCAGCCGAACGGGGGGCGATGAGCAGTTCTTC. Translated: CASSRTGGDEQFF.

The sample holds a few counts of this clonotype. V gene TRBV6-6 combines with J gene TRBJ1-1; D perhaps matches TRBD1 (5 bases). Germline lookup yields CDR1 MNHNY and CDR2 SVGAGI (reference sequence). The length of the CDR3 is 15 residues. Trimming took off 6 bases at V and 6 bases at J, with 20 bases between the two ends. The CDR3 sequence: CASRASGPPGAEAFF. CDR3 nucleotide sequence: TGTGCCAGCAGGGCCTCGGGACCCCCTGGGGCTGAAGCTTTCTTT.

This clonotype has only a few counts. V gene TRBV6-2 or TRBV6-3 combines with J gene TRBJ2-7, with D possibly TRBD2 on 6 matching bases. CDR3 size: 12 residues. Trimming removed 6 bases from V and 0 bases from J, with 6 bases in between. Per germline, CDR1 MNHEY and CDR2 SVGEGT. The DNA for the CDR3 is TGTGCCAGCAGCGGGAGCTCCTACGAGCAGTACTTC. Its translation is CASSGSSYEQYF.

The V and J genes are TRBV5-5 and TRBJ1-1; tentatively, D is TRBD1 (5 bases). This CDR3 spans 15 amino acids. The germline V and J ends were trimmed by 6 bases and 2 bases, with 17 bases remaining between them. The germline V gene encodes CDR1 SGHKS and CDR2 YYEKEE (reference sequence). The CDR3 bases are TGTGCCAGCATGGGCGTCGGGACCATCAACACTGAAGCTTTCTTT. This sequence encodes CASMGVGTINTEAFF.

The chain joins TRBV2 to TRBJ2-7; 9 nucleotides align to TRBD1. V lost 2 bases, J lost 4 bases, and 9 bases stayed unmatched. This CDR3 region has 16 residues. CDR1 and CDR2 (germline): SNHLY, FYNNEI. CDR3 nucleotide sequence: TGTGCCAGCAGTGAATCCCACAGGGGGCTAACTTACGAGCAGTACTTC. Amino acid sequence: CASSESHRGLTYEQYF.

J is TRBJ1-1 and V is TRBV20-1; D call uncertain. The CDR3 contains 13 residues. Trimming took off 1 base at V and 4 bases at J, with 10 bases between the two ends. Germline lookup yields CDR1 DFQATT and CDR2 SNEGSKA (reference sequence). The CDR3 spells CSARATASTEAFF. The CDR3, as DNA: TGCAGTGCTAGAGCGACGGCATCCACTGAAGCTTTCTTT.

The chain is built from TRBV29-1 and TRBJ2-1; perhaps D is TRBD1 or TRBD2 (5 bases each). V was trimmed by 4 bases and J by 4 bases, leaving 17 bases between them. Germline lookup yields CDR1 SQVTM and CDR2 ANQGSEA. CDR3 size: 15 residues. The CDR3 is CSVVGAGGGYNEQFF. The CDR3, as DNA: TGCAGCGTTGTCGGGGCGGGTGGGGGTTACAATGAGCAGTTCTTC.

This chain joins TRBV20-1 and TRBJ2-7; D perhaps matches TRBD2 (5 bases). Germline CDR1 reads DFQATT; CDR2 reads SNEGSKA (reference sequence). V gave up 5 bases and J gave up 0 bases, with 8 bases separating them. The CDR3 loop spans 12 amino acids. The CDR3 is CSALRDSYEQYF. DNA for the CDR3: TGCAGTGCTCTCCGGGACTCCTACGAGCAGTACTTC.

About this clonotype: An end of the junction differs from the germline gene, which may be a read error. The J gene is TRBJ2-2, the V gene TRBV7-9; 7 nucleotides match TRBD2. The germline V gene encodes CDR1 SEHNR and CDR2 FQNEAQ (reference sequence). The CDR3 length is 15 residues. The CDR3 DNA is TGTGCCGGCAGCTTTCTAGCGGATAACACCGGGGAGCTGTTTTTT. Its translation is CAGSFLADNTGELFF. Using reference TRBV7-9 and TRBJ2-2 for the parts outside the CDR3, the full variable domain is DTGVSQNPRHKITKRGQNVTFRCDPISEHNRLYWYRQTLGQGPEFLTYFQNEAQLEKSRLLSDRFSAERPKGSFSTLEIQRTEQGDSAMYLCAGSFLADNTGELFFGEGSRLTVL.

The CDR3 DNA reads as TGTGCCACCGAGGACACCGGGGAGCTGTTTTTT. It encodes CATEDTGELFF. The V and J genes are TRBV15 and TRBJ2-2, with D unresolved. V was pared by 8 bases and J by 3 bases, with 4 bases between. The CDR3 length is 11 residues. Germline V gene data show CDR1 as LNHNV and CDR2 as YYDKDF (reference sequence). The whole variable domain, filled in from reference TRBV15 and TRBJ2-2, reads DAMVIQNPRYQVTQFGKPVTLSCSQTLNHNVMYWYQQKSSQAPKLLFHYYDKDFNNEADTPDNFQSRRPNTSFCFLDIRSPGLGDTAMYLCATEDTGELFFGEGSRLTVL.